This TCR beta chain comes out of a study of cytomegalovirus exposure and HLA in healthy donors. This clone was picked up one time. Its antigen is as yet unknown. At one end the junction does not follow the germline gene, possibly because of a read error. Study findings and constraints: Researchers reported that a few CMV-associated chains were confirmed in vitro as CMV antigen-specific.

This CDR3 has 18 residues. Germline V gene lookup returns CDR1 SEHNR and CDR2 FQNEAQ (reference sequence). Primers for the PCR totalled 60 Vbeta and 13 Jbeta. Assay: immunoSEQ multiplex PCR; the TCRdb copy retains only in-frame clones and omits some. This table holds fewer than 150,000 clones, 82% found once. This sequence was found in a male donor in good health and CMV-seronegative. Sample: PBMCs. The chain recombines TRBV7-9 with TRBJ2-2; TRBD2 is a possible D gene (5 bases). CDR3 sequence: CSSSSPPRLTIHTGELFF. In DNA, the CDR3 is TGTTCCAGCAGCTCCCCCCCCCGACTAACTATACACACCGGGGAGCTGTTTTTT. The complete variable domain, with remaining parts taken from reference TRBV7-9 and TRBJ2-2, reads DTGVSQNPRHKITKRGQNVTFRCDPISEHNRLYWYRQTLGQGPEFLTYFQNEAQLEKSRLLSDRFSAERPKGSFSTLEIQRTEQGDSAMYLCSSSSPPRLTIHTGELFFGEGSRLTVL.